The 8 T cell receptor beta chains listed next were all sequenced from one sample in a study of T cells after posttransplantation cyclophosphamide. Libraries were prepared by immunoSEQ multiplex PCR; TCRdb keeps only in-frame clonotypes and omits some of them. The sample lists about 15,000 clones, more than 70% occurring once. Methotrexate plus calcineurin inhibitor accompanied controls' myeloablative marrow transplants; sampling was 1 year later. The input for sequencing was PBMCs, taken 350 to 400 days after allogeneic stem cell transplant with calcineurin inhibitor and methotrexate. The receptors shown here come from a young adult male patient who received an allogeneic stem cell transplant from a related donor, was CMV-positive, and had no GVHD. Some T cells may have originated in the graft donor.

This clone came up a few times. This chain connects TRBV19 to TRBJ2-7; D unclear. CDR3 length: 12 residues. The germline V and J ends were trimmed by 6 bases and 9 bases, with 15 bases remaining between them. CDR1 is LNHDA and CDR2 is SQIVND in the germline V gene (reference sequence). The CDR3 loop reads CASSANYQVQYF. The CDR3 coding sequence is TGTGCCAGTAGCGCCAACTACCAAGTGCAGTACTTC.

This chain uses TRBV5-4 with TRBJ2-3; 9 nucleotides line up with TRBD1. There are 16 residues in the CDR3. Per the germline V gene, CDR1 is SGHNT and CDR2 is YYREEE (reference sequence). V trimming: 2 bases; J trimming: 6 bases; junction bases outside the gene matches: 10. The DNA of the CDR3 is TGTGCCAGCAGCTTCCGACAGGGGGTGTCACGGGATACGCAGTATTTT. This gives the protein CASSFRQGVSRDTQYF.

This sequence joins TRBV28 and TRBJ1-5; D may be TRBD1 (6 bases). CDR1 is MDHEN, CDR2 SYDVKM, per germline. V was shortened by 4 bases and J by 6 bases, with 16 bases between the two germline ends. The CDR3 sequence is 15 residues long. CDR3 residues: CASSSAQGGGQPQHF. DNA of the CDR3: TGTGCCAGCAGTTCCGCCCAGGGAGGGGGTCAGCCCCAGCATTTT. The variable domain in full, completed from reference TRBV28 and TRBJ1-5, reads DVKVTQSSRYLVKRTGEKVFLECVQDMDHENMFWYRQDPGLGLRLIYFSYDVKMKEKGDIPEGYSVSREKKERFSLILESASTNQTSMYLCASSSAQGGGQPQHFGDGTRLSIL.

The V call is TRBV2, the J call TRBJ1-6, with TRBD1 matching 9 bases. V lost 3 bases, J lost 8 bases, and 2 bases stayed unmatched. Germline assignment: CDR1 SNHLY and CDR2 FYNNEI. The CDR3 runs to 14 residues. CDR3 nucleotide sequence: TGTGCCAGCAGTGAGGACAGGGGCCATTCACCCCTCCACTTT. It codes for CASSEDRGHSPLHF.

CDR3 sequence: CASSLGQGGTEAFF. The DNA of the CDR3 is TGTGCCAGCAGTTTAGGGCAGGGAGGCACTGAAGCTTTCTTT. The rearrangement uses TRBV27 and TRBJ1-1; a possible D gene is TRBD1 (5 bases). The V end was cut by 2 bases, the J end by 4 bases, with 11 bases between. Germline CDR1 is MNHEY and CDR2 is SMNVEV (reference sequence). This CDR3 is 14 amino acids long.

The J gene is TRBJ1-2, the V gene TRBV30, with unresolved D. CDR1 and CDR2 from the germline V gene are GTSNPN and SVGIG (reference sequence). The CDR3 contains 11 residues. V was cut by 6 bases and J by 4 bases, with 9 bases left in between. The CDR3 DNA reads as TGTGCCTGCTCACAGTCCTATGGCTACACCTTC. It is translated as CACSQSYGYTF.

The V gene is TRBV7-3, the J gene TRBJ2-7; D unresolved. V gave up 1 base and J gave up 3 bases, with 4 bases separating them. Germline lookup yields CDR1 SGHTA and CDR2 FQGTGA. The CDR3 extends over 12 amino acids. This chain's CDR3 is CASSLNGYEQYF. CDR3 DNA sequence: TGTGCCAGCAGCTTAAACGGCTACGAGCAGTACTTC.

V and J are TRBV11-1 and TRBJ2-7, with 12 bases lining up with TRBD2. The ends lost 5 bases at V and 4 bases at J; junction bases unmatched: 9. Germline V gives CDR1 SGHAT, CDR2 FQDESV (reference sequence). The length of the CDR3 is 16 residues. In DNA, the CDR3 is TGTGCCAGCAGCCCGCACCTAGCGGGAGGGCAGTACGAGCAGTACTTC. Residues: CASSPHLAGGQYEQYF.